The present T cell receptor (beta chain) was sequenced within a study of shared T cell receptors in the human thymus. The junction had 11 bases not matched to a gene; V was cut back by 3 bases and J by 4 bases. This CDR3 comprises 17 residues. Germline assignment: CDR1 SGHRS and CDR2 YFSETQ. Profiling relied on immunoSEQ multiplex PCR, and the TCRdb table lists in-frame clones only, not all of them. The sample records hundreds of thousands of clones, about 80% being singletons. This same sample was also taken into another study, of human thymus T cells. That report notes: Healthy Finnish infants having corrective surgery for congenital heart defects served as donors. Surgeons resected thymus tissue during corrective heart surgery. The authors found apparently biased V and J gene usage in thymic and blood repertoires.

Sequencing used thymocytes. This chain connects TRBV5-1 to TRBJ1-2; 11 nucleotides agree with TRBD1. This clonotype was obtained from a boy younger than two with a congenital heart defect. In DNA form, the CDR3 reads TGCGCCAGCAGCTCACGACCCCGGGACAGGGGGACCTATGGCTACACCTTC. Residues: CASSSRPRDRGTYGYTF.